The 9 T cell receptor beta chains presented below share a single source sample, sequenced in a study of a mutant IDH1 vaccine in newly diagnosed glioma. These receptors' targets are unknown. Assay: immunoSEQ multiplex PCR; the TCRdb copy retains only in-frame clones and omits some. Among 73,000 or so clones listed, 84% were seen once. Described time point: week 35, safety follow-up. With topical imiquimod, each dose of the vaccine consisted of 300 ug of mutant IDH1 20-mer peptide. Here the sequenced sample was PBMCs, taken from a glioma patient whose treatment included an IDH1 peptide vaccine. The receptors stem from a man aged 18 to 35 with glioma.

The chain has TRBV28 and TRBJ1-2, with TRBD1 matching over 7 bases. The length of the CDR3 is 14 residues. Germline V gene data show CDR1 as MDHEN and CDR2 as SYDVKM. The J segment lost 8 bases and the V segment lost 5 bases, leaving 11 bases of the junction unmatched. CDR3: CASSPISTGSGYTF. In DNA, the CDR3 is TGTGCCAGCAGTCCTATATCGACAGGGAGCGGCTACACCTTC.

The chain carries TRBV7-9 and TRBJ1-1, with TRBD1 as a possible D gene (6 bases). The ends were cut back, 6 bases at V and 8 bases at J, with 22 bases in the middle. CDR3 length: 15 residues. CDR1 and CDR2 (germline): SEHNR, FQNEAQ (reference sequence). CDR3 DNA sequence: TGTGCCAGCAGACCCGACCAAACAGGGCGGCTGGAAGCTTTCTTT. Protein: CASRPDQTGRLEAFF.

The rearrangement uses TRBV10-3 and TRBJ2-7; possible D gene TRBD2, 5 bases. Trimming took off 4 bases at V and 3 bases at J, with 16 bases between the two ends. The CDR3 extends over 15 amino acids. Germline CDR1 reads ENHRY; CDR2 reads SYGVKD. The CDR3 spells CAISASDGILYEQYF. CDR3 sequence (DNA): TGTGCCATCAGTGCATCGGACGGGATTCTCTACGAGCAGTACTTC.

The chain recombines TRBV5-1 with TRBJ2-7; D not certain. From germline, CDR1 is SGHRS and CDR2 YFSETQ. The V end lost 1 base, the J end lost 3 bases, and 11 bases lay between the germline ends. The length of the CDR3 is 14 residues. The DNA for the CDR3 is TGCGCCAGCAGCTTGACTTTATCCAACTACGAGCAGTACTTC. Protein: CASSLTLSNYEQYF.

The chain has TRBV5-6 and TRBJ1-1, with D possibly matching TRBD1 (6 bases). V was clipped by 0 bases and J by 3 bases, with 15 bases between them. Looked up from germline, CDR1 is SGHDT and CDR2 is YYEEEE. The CDR3 is made up of 16 amino acids. The CDR3 region is CASSLDLGAVDTEAFF. In DNA, the CDR3 is TGTGCCAGCAGCTTGGATCTGGGGGCGGTTGACACTGAAGCTTTCTTT. Full variable domain (missing parts from reference TRBV5-6 and TRBJ1-1): DAGVTQSPTHLIKTRGQQVTLRCSPKSGHDTVSWYQQALGQGPQFIFQYYEEEERQRGNFPDRFSGHQFPNYSSELNVNALLLGDSALYLCASSLDLGAVDTEAFFGQGTRLTVV.

CDR3 in amino acids: CASSRISLTSGATDTQYF. For the CDR3, the DNA is TGCGCCAGCAGCCGTATAAGCCTGACTAGCGGGGCCACAGATACGCAGTATTTT. V gene TRBV5-1 combines with J gene TRBJ2-3; TRBD2 aligns across 11 bases. Germline V gene data show CDR1 as SGHRS and CDR2 as YFSETQ. With V trimmed by 4 bases and J by 2 bases, 12 bases remained unmatched. The CDR3 runs 18 residues.

The chain couples TRBV5-6 to TRBJ1-1; D gene unclear. Trimming shortened V by 0 bases and J by 1 base, and 7 bases separated the two germline ends. This CDR3 has 14 residues. Germline CDR1 and CDR2: SGHDT and YYEEEE. The DNA for the CDR3 is TGTGCCAGCAGCTTGGCCCGCCCGAACACTGAAGCTTTCTTT. As protein: CASSLARPNTEAFF.

The chain uses TRBV21-1 and TRBJ1-1. TRBV21-1 is listed as a pseudogene. CDR3 length: 14 residues. CDR3 region: CASQKKVRSGISFF. CDR3 coding DNA: TGTGCCAGCCAAAAGAAAGTTAGGTCGGGGATATCTTTCTTT.

This clone showed up just a few times. The rearrangement links TRBV10-3 to TRBJ1-3; D is unresolved. CDR1 ENHRY and CDR2 SYGVKD come from the germline V gene. The CDR3 contains 15 residues. Trimming took off 2 bases at V and 0 bases at J, with 8 bases between the two ends. This chain's CDR3 is CAISEGSPSGNTIYF. The CDR3 DNA reads TGTGCCATCAGTGAGGGCAGCCCCTCTGGAAACACCATATATTTT.